This T cell receptor (beta chain) emerged from a study of OX40 agonist ivuxolimab in advanced cancers. Study overall: Ivuxolimab, an agonistic anti-OX40 (CD134) antibody, was given to patients. Males comprised around 78% of the group, whose mean age was approximately 61 years (range roughly 20 to 85).

CDR1 is MNHNS and CDR2 is SASEGT in the germline V gene. Between the trimmed V and J ends, which lost 4 bases and 5 bases, there was a span of 14 bases. The CDR3 is made up of 15 amino acids. Sequencing was performed with immunoSEQ multiplex PCR; in TCRdb, only in-frame clones are kept and a portion is missing. The data show under 80,000 clones, with approximately 80% seen just once and about 1.1% held by the top ten. This receptor was obtained from an adult with an advanced solid tumor such as melanoma, head and neck, liver or kidney cancer. The sample here was CD4+ or CD8+ T cells sorted from blood, taken in a trial of the OX40 agonist ivuxolimab. The chain links TRBV6-1 to TRBJ2-2, with D perhaps TRBD1 or TRBD2 (5 bases each). The CDR3 sequence is CASSAIGTGTGELFF. CDR3 in DNA: TGTGCCAGCAGTGCCATTGGGACGGGTACCGGGGAGCTGTTTTTT.